These 17 T cell receptor beta chains share one sample of origin, sequenced in a study of blood T cell repertoires in COVID-19. Sequencing was performed with immunoSEQ multiplex PCR; in TCRdb, only in-frame clones are kept and a portion is missing. The profile shows about 330,000 clones, more than 90% of them singletons. Specimen: PBMCs or T cells enriched from blood (not recorded which). The receptors originated from a woman under 40 who had recovered from COVID-19.

The CDR3 sequence: CASSLGQGGNTEAFF. DNA of the CDR3: TGTGCCAGCAGTTTGGGACAGGGGGGGAACACTGAAGCTTTCTTT. The chain recombines TRBV28 with TRBJ1-1; TRBD1 aligns across 11 bases. V lost 3 bases and J lost 1; bases outside the gene matches: 1. Germline CDR1 reads MDHEN; CDR2 reads SYDVKM. The CDR3 has 15 residues.

V gene TRBV7-8 combines with J gene TRBJ1-2; D may be TRBD1 (6 bases). Germline CDR1 and CDR2: SGHVS and FQNEAQ. V lost 7 bases, J lost 6 bases, and 18 bases lay in between. This CDR3 has 14 residues. The CDR3 DNA reads as TGTGCCAGCACCCCAAGGATCCCAGGGGATGGCTACACCTTC. Its translation: CASTPRIPGDGYTF.

CDR3 nucleotides: TGTGCCAGCAGCTTGGGACAGAACAATGAGCAGTTCTTC. This translates into CASSLGQNNEQFF. The chain uses TRBV11-1 and TRBJ2-1, with TRBD1 matching over 7 bases. Unmatched junction bases numbered 1, after V lost 3 bases and J lost 5 bases. Looked up from germline, CDR1 is SGHAT and CDR2 is FQDESV (reference sequence). This CDR3 has 13 amino acids.

V and J are TRBV10-3 and TRBJ2-7; 7 nucleotides match TRBD1. From germline, CDR1 is ENHRY and CDR2 SYGVKD. J was trimmed by 0 bases and V by 8 bases; bases with no gene match: 4. The CDR3 extends over 13 amino acids. CDR3 nucleotide sequence: TGTGCCATCGGACAGGCCTCCTCCTACGAGCAGTACTTC. Translating gives CAIGQASSYEQYF.

The rearrangement links TRBV29-1 to TRBJ2-1; the D gene is possibly TRBD1 (7 bases). Trimming cost V 3 bases and J 9 bases, with 18 bases left between them. The CDR3 has 14 amino acids. CDR1 is SQVTM and CDR2 is ANQGSEA in the germline V gene. CDR3 protein: CSVDGGTDRGEQFF. The CDR3 DNA follows: TGCAGCGTTGACGGCGGGACAGATCGGGGTGAGCAGTTCTTC.

The chain combines TRBV6-6 with TRBJ2-7; possible D gene TRBD1, 6 bases. Trimming shortened V by 6 bases and J by 5 bases, and 11 bases separated the two germline ends. CDR1 MNHNY and CDR2 SVGAGI come from the germline V gene (reference sequence). The CDR3 covers 12 residues. The chain's CDR3 is CASRGQKDEQYF. DNA of the CDR3: TGTGCCAGCAGGGGACAAAAGGACGAGCAGTACTTC.

The CDR3 nucleotides read TGTGCCAGCTCACTAGGAGACGGTTACGAGCAGTACTTC. Amino acids: CASSLGDGYEQYF. The gene calls are TRBV18 and TRBJ2-7; D is uncertain. Trimming removed 4 bases at V and 4 bases at J, with 11 bases between. The CDR3 is 13 amino acids. The germline gives CDR1 KGHSH, CDR2 LQKENI.

The J gene is TRBJ2-1, the V gene TRBV29-1; D is perhaps TRBD1 (5 bases). V was cut by 4 bases and J by 5 bases, with 12 bases left in between. CDR1 is SQVTM and CDR2 is ANQGSEA in the germline V gene. The CDR3 loop spans 13 amino acids. CDR3: CSVGSDSNNEQFF. CDR3 coding DNA: TGCAGCGTTGGCTCCGACAGCAACAATGAGCAGTTCTTC.

The rearrangement joins TRBV4-1 to TRBJ1-2; TRBD1 matches at 8 bases. Germline CDR1 reads MGHRA; CDR2 reads YSYEKL. The CDR3 runs 14 residues. V dropped 1 base and J dropped 7; count of bases not matched to a gene: 5. The CDR3 DNA reads as TGCGCCAGCAGCCAAGGGACAGGGAAGGGTGGCTACACCTTC. As protein: CASSQGTGKGGYTF.

The V call is TRBV9, the J call TRBJ2-7; D possibly corresponds to TRBD1 (6 bases). The CDR3 contains 17 residues. The germline gives CDR1 SGDLS, CDR2 YYNGEE. V was pared by 0 bases and J by 6 bases, with 22 bases between. This chain's CDR3 is CASSVATGSTGLGEQYF. The CDR3 DNA is TGTGCCAGCAGCGTAGCTACGGGGTCCACAGGGCTTGGCGAGCAGTACTTC.

This chain connects TRBV27 to TRBJ2-1; 15 bases fit TRBD2. The V gene's germline CDR1 is MNHEY and CDR2 SMNVEV (reference sequence). J gave up 0 bases and V 6 bases, and 12 bases lay outside the gene matches. This CDR3 is built from 20 residues. The CDR3 DNA reads TGTGCCAGCAGGGGCTTGATAGGACTAGCGGGAGGGAGCTCCTACAATGAGCAGTTCTTC. Its protein is CASRGLIGLAGGSSYNEQFF.

The rearrangement joins TRBV7-6 to TRBJ2-3; TRBD2 matches 10 bases. Germline loops: CDR1 SGHVS, CDR2 FNYEAQ. The CDR3 has 16 amino acids. V dropped 3 bases and J dropped 3; count of bases not matched to a gene: 6. This CDR3 reads CASSFPPGLATDTQYF. The DNA of the CDR3 is TGTGCCAGCAGCTTTCCACCGGGACTAGCGACAGATACGCAGTATTTT. Full variable domain (rest looked up from reference TRBV7-6 and TRBJ2-3): GAGVSQSPRYKVTKRGQDVALRCDPISGHVSLYWYRQALGQGPEFLTYFNYEAQQDKSGLPNDRFSAERPEGSISTLTIQRTEQRDSAMYRCASSFPPGLATDTQYFGPGTRLTVL.

The rearrangement joins TRBV7-2 to TRBJ2-1; the D is unclear. The germline V gene has CDR1 SGHTA and CDR2 FQGNSA. V dropped 2 bases and J dropped 7 bases, with 12 bases sitting between them. The CDR3 contains 14 residues. The CDR3 sequence is CASSLLRSLNEQFF. CDR3 nucleotides: TGTGCCAGCAGCTTACTGAGGTCCCTTAATGAGCAGTTCTTC. Supplemented by reference TRBV7-2 and TRBJ2-1, the full variable domain reads GAGVSQSPSNKVTEKGKDVELRCDPISGHTALYWYRQSLGQGLEFLIYFQGNSAPDKSGLPSDRFSAERTGGSVSTLTIQRTQQEDSAVYLCASSLLRSLNEQFFGPGTRLTVL.

The chain employs TRBV7-9 and TRBJ1-1; TRBD1 agrees at 7 bases. The CDR3 loop spans 14 amino acids. Per germline, CDR1 SEHNR and CDR2 FQNEAQ (reference sequence). Trimming at V came to 5 bases and at J to 7 bases, leaving 10 bases not matched to a gene. Here the CDR3 DNA reads TGTGCCAGCAGCCCGACGGAGGGGGCATTTGAAGCTTTCTTT. Protein product: CASSPTEGAFEAFF.

CDR3 sequence reads: CASSQVVSYGYTF. Here the CDR3 DNA reads TGTGCCAGCAGCCAAGTCGTCAGTTATGGCTACACCTTC. The genes are TRBV14 and TRBJ1-2; D unresolved. The CDR3 runs to 13 residues. Germline V gene lookup returns CDR1 SGHDN and CDR2 FVKESK. Trimming shortened V by 1 base and J by 5 bases, and 8 bases separated the two germline ends.

This clone has a single count. This chain links TRBV18 with TRBJ2-3, with 7 bases that match TRBD1. The germline gives CDR1 KGHSH, CDR2 LQKENI. The CDR3 length is 15 residues. The J segment lost 2 bases and the V segment lost 1 base, leaving 3 bases of the junction unmatched. CDR3 in amino acids: CASSPRQGPTDTQYF. In DNA, the CDR3 is TGTGCCAGCTCACCACGACAGGGACCCACAGATACGCAGTATTTT.

J is TRBJ2-4 and V is TRBV7-9; 11 bases agree with TRBD2. V gave up 5 bases and J gave up 4 bases; unmatched junction bases: 4. The CDR3 consists of 15 residues. Per germline, CDR1 SEHNR and CDR2 FQNEAQ (reference sequence). The CDR3 loop is CASSQLAGAKNIQYF. CDR3 sequence (DNA): TGTGCCAGCAGCCAACTAGCGGGGGCTAAAAACATTCAGTACTTC.